This passage covers 26 T cell receptor beta chains from one sample sequenced in a study of technical replicates of blood from a handful of donors. Clones were sequenced by immunoSEQ multiplex PCR, and TCRdb holds only the in-frame ones, with some missing. This table holds 70,000 to 85,000 clones, 95% to 98% found once. The sequencing input was T cells isolated from PBMCs. These receptors were obtained from a human donor in good health.

The chain couples TRBV6-6 to TRBJ2-1; 9 bases line up with TRBD1. This CDR3 region has 15 residues. Germline values: CDR1 MNHNY, CDR2 SVGAGI (reference sequence). Unmatched junction bases numbered 3, after V lost 6 bases and J lost 0 bases. The CDR3 DNA follows: TGTGCCAGCAGCACAGGGGGCCGCTCCTACAATGAGCAGTTCTTC. Its protein is CASSTGGRSYNEQFF.

This chain connects TRBV6-1 to TRBJ1-1; maybe TRBD1 (5 bases). Per germline, CDR1 MNHNS and CDR2 SASEGT. Trimming pared 5 bases from V and 8 bases from J, leaving 15 bases between. There are 13 residues in the CDR3. The CDR3 region is CASSSLRGIEAFF. CDR3 DNA sequence: TGTGCCAGCAGTTCACTTCGGGGGATCGAAGCTTTCTTT.

The rearrangement uses TRBV28 and TRBJ2-7; 7 positions agree with TRBD1. V shed 4 bases, J shed 3 bases, and the junction held 6 bases outside the gene matches. CDR3 length equals 14 residues. Germline V gene sequence: CDR1 MDHEN, CDR2 SYDVKM. This CDR3 is CASSSETGHYEQYF. The DNA of the CDR3 is TGTGCCAGCAGTTCCGAGACAGGGCACTACGAGCAGTACTTC.

This chain connects TRBV11-2 to TRBJ2-4, with 7 bases aligning to TRBD1. V lost 5 bases and J lost 4; bases outside the gene matches: 8. Germline V CDR1 and CDR2: SGHAT, FQNNGV. This CDR3 is 15 amino acids long. CDR3 sequence: CASSPITGQKNIQYF. The CDR3 DNA follows: TGTGCCAGCAGCCCGATTACGGGACAGAAAAACATTCAGTACTTC. Using reference TRBV11-2 and TRBJ2-4 for the parts outside the CDR3, the full variable domain is EAGVAQSPRYKIIEKRQSVAFWCNPISGHATLYWYQQILGQGPKLLIQFQNNGVVDDSQLPKDRFSAERLKGVDSTLKIQPAKLEDSAVYLCASSPITGQKNIQYFGAGTRLSVL.

This CDR3 reads CASSLLTGELFF. Written as DNA, the CDR3 is TGTGCCAGCAGTTTATTAACCGGGGAGCTGTTTTTT. The chain uses TRBV27 and TRBJ2-2; D is undetermined. Trimming stripped 1 base from V and 5 bases from J, with 2 bases between. There are 12 residues in the CDR3. Germline assignment: CDR1 MNHEY and CDR2 SMNVEV (reference sequence).

The chain recombines TRBV5-8 with TRBJ1-1; D perhaps matches TRBD1 (5 bases). This CDR3 has 14 residues. Per the germline V gene, CDR1 is SGHTS and CDR2 is YDEGEE. V was clipped by 0 bases and J by 1 base, with 7 bases between them. The CDR3 sequence: CASSLGQQNTEAFF. The CDR3 nucleotides read TGTGCCAGCAGCTTGGGACAGCAGAACACTGAAGCTTTCTTT.

The rearrangement links TRBV29-1 to TRBJ2-7; 9 bases align to TRBD1. Germline V gene sequence: CDR1 SQVTM, CDR2 ANQGSEA. The CDR3 sequence is 13 residues long. The J segment lost 7 bases and the V segment lost 1 base, leaving 5 bases of the junction unmatched. This CDR3 is CSVEVQGAWEQYF. In DNA, the CDR3 is TGCAGCGTTGAAGTACAGGGGGCGTGGGAGCAGTACTTC.

This clone was detected only a few times. This chain uses TRBV6-6 with TRBJ1-1; no clear D. CDR1 MNHNY and CDR2 SVGAGI come from the germline V gene (reference sequence). V was pared by 2 bases and J by 4 bases, with 11 bases between. The CDR3 has 14 amino acids. The CDR3: CASSYSPGATEAFF. CDR3 sequence (DNA): TGTGCCAGCAGTTACAGTCCGGGTGCCACTGAAGCTTTCTTT.

The J gene is TRBJ2-1, the V gene TRBV6-6, with 8 bases lining up with TRBD2. From germline, CDR1 is MNHNY and CDR2 SVGAGI (reference sequence). The CDR3 runs 14 residues. The J segment lost 4 bases and the V segment lost 6 bases, leaving 5 bases of the junction unmatched. CDR3 protein: CASSTRLAYNEQFF. In DNA, the CDR3 is TGTGCCAGCAGCACTCGACTAGCGTACAATGAGCAGTTCTTC.

The count of this clone is one. The chain employs TRBV19 and TRBJ2-1; TRBD2 matches 12 bases. Germline V lookup: CDR1 LNHDA, CDR2 SQIVND (reference sequence). The length of the CDR3 is 15 residues. V lost 5 bases and J lost 6; bases outside the gene matches: 5. In nucleotides, the CDR3 is TGTGCCAGTAGTGTGACTAGCGGGAGAACCAATGAGCAGTTCTTC. Translating gives CASSVTSGRTNEQFF. Full variable domain (missing parts from reference TRBV19 and TRBJ2-1): DGGITQSPKYLFRKEGQNVTLSCEQNLNHDAMYWYRQDPGQGLRLIYYSQIVNDFQKGDIAEGYSVSREKKESFPLTVTSAQKNPTAFYLCASSVTSGRTNEQFFGPGTRLTVL.

This chain links TRBV4-2 with TRBJ2-3; D not resolved. This CDR3 is built from 15 residues. Germline V lookup: CDR1 LGHNA, CDR2 YNFKEQ. V lost 1 base and J lost 2, with 10 bases in between. The CDR3 DNA reads as TGTGCCAGCAGCCAAGGACTGGAGCACACAGATACGCAGTATTTT. It codes for CASSQGLEHTDTQYF.

V is TRBV9 and J is TRBJ2-3, with D maybe TRBD1 (6 bases). With 7 bases removed from V and 2 bases from J, the gap between germline ends came to 11 bases. Germline loops: CDR1 SGDLS, CDR2 YYNGEE. This CDR3 contains 13 residues. CDR3 nucleotide sequence: TGTGCCAGCGAGGGGGACGCCACAGATACGCAGTATTTT. Translating it yields CASEGDATDTQYF.

The chain combines TRBV29-1 with TRBJ1-2, with D hard to call. Trimming shortened V by 4 bases and J by 2 bases, and 17 bases separated the two germline ends. The CDR3 totals 15 residues. The V gene's germline CDR1 is SQVTM and CDR2 ANQGSEA. The CDR3 protein is CSVARPGRSNYGYTF. Written as DNA, the CDR3 is TGCAGCGTTGCCCGCCCCGGCAGGTCGAACTATGGCTACACCTTC.

The chain uses TRBV30 and TRBJ2-1, with 8 positions matching TRBD2. The V gene's germline CDR1 is GTSNPN and CDR2 SVGIG (reference sequence). V was pared by 4 bases and J by 9 bases, with 8 bases of the junction left unmatched. The CDR3 runs to 13 residues. The CDR3 sequence: CAWTWRGDLEQFF. In DNA, the CDR3 is TGTGCCTGGACATGGCGGGGGGATCTTGAGCAGTTCTTC.

The rearrangement uses TRBV9 and TRBJ2-7, with a possible D match to TRBD1 (6 bases). This CDR3 is 16 amino acids long. CDR1 and CDR2 from the germline V gene are SGDLS and YYNGEE. Trimming stripped 0 bases from V and 5 bases from J, with 18 bases between. The CDR3 DNA reads TGTGCCAGCAGCGTAGAGACCTACAGGGCTACGAACGAGCAGTACTTC. It specifies CASSVETYRATNEQYF.

The chain joins TRBV28 to TRBJ2-7; no clear D gene. Germline V gene data show CDR1 as MDHEN and CDR2 as SYDVKM. The CDR3 is 16 residues long. Trimming cost V 7 bases and J 0 bases, with 19 bases left between them. CDR3 amino acids: CASTIERRTNSYEQYF. CDR3 in DNA: TGTGCCAGCACTATCGAGAGGCGCACGAACTCCTACGAGCAGTACTTC.

This clone appeared once. The V gene is TRBV6-6, the J gene TRBJ1-1; 8 bases match TRBD1. There are 15 residues in the CDR3. The germline V gene has CDR1 MNHNY and CDR2 SVGAGI (reference sequence). V was clipped by 6 bases and J by 5 bases; unmatched bases: 11. The CDR3 DNA is TGTGCCAGCAGGGGCCAGGGGGCAGGCTTAACTGAAGCTTTCTTT. Its translation: CASRGQGAGLTEAFF.

The chain has TRBV18 and TRBJ2-4, with a weak D call TRBD1 (6 bases). With 3 bases removed from V and 3 bases from J, the gap between germline ends came to 9 bases. The CDR3 contains 14 residues. The germline V gene has CDR1 KGHSH and CDR2 LQKENI. CDR3 region: CASSPGQVKNIQYF. Written as DNA, the CDR3 is TGTGCCAGCTCACCGGGACAAGTCAAAAACATTCAGTACTTC.

This rearrangement joins TRBV5-1 to TRBJ1-3; unclear D gene. In germline, CDR1 is SGHRS, CDR2 YFSETQ. V lost 5 bases to trimming and J lost 0 bases, with 9 bases between them. This CDR3 has 14 residues. The CDR3 loop reads CASRDTDSGNTIYF. CDR3 nucleotide sequence: TGCGCCAGCAGAGACACCGACTCTGGAAACACCATATATTTT.

The genes are TRBV19 and TRBJ2-7, with TRBD2 as a possible D gene (6 bases). With 9 bases removed from V and 0 bases from J, the gap between germline ends came to 15 bases. The CDR3 spans 14 residues. The germline V gene has CDR1 LNHDA and CDR2 SQIVND (reference sequence). The CDR3 coding sequence is TGTGCCAGATCCCGTTCGGGAGTCTCCTACGAGCAGTACTTC. This encodes CARSRSGVSYEQYF. Full variable domain (outside the CDR3, taken from reference TRBV19 and TRBJ2-7): DGGITQSPKYLFRKEGQNVTLSCEQNLNHDAMYWYRQDPGQGLRLIYYSQIVNDFQKGDIAEGYSVSREKKESFPLTVTSAQKNPTAFYLCARSRSGVSYEQYFGPGTRLTVT.

The CDR3 DNA is TGTGCCAGCAGCATTGGCCCGCAGCCCCAGCATTTT. It is translated as CASSIGPQPQHF. The V gene is TRBV7-9, the J gene TRBJ1-5; D is unresolved. The length of the CDR3 is 12 residues. Germline loops: CDR1 SEHNR, CDR2 FQNEAQ (reference sequence). V shed 5 bases and J shed 7 bases, with 9 bases lying between them.

The chain couples TRBV7-6 to TRBJ2-7, with 8 positions matching TRBD1. Germline values: CDR1 SGHVS, CDR2 FNYEAQ. This CDR3 spans 15 amino acids. Trimming took 3 bases from V and 5 from J; bases not matched to a gene: 9. CDR3 DNA sequence: TGTGCCAGCAGCTTGATGGGGACAGGTTTCCACGAGCAGTACTTC. Translating it yields CASSLMGTGFHEQYF.

This clone was seen only once. The chain has TRBV2 and TRBJ2-5, with D perhaps matching TRBD2 (6 bases). The CDR3 length is 14 residues. Germline CDR1 reads SNHLY; CDR2 reads FYNNEI. Deletions cut 7 bases from V and 0 bases from J, with 12 bases between. The CDR3 loop is CASNLRGYQETQYF. The CDR3 DNA follows: TGTGCCAGCAACCTACGGGGGTACCAAGAGACCCAGTACTTC.

This chain joins TRBV28 and TRBJ2-1, with 7 positions matching TRBD2. V shed 6 bases and J 3 bases; nucleotides not matched to a gene: 8. The CDR3 length is 15 residues. CDR1 and CDR2 (germline): MDHEN, SYDVKM. The CDR3 sequence: CASSSGRASYNEQFF. DNA of the CDR3: TGTGCCAGCAGCTCAGGGAGGGCCAGCTACAATGAGCAGTTCTTC.

The chain uses TRBV19 and TRBJ1-2; 9 nucleotides match TRBD1. Germline loops: CDR1 LNHDA, CDR2 SQIVND (reference sequence). The CDR3 sequence is 13 residues long. With V trimmed by 3 bases and J by 4 bases, 0 bases remained unmatched. CDR3 nucleotide sequence: TGTGCCAGTAGTATGACAGGGGGCTATGGCTACACCTTC. It encodes CASSMTGGYGYTF.

This rearrangement joins TRBV9 to TRBJ2-1, with 12 bases that match TRBD2. V dropped 4 bases and J dropped 5; count of bases not matched to a gene: 7. CDR1 SGDLS and CDR2 YYNGEE come from the germline V gene. The CDR3 covers 16 residues. The CDR3 sequence is CASSILTSGGHNEQFF. The CDR3 DNA sequence: TGTGCCAGCAGCATCTTGACTAGCGGGGGACACAATGAGCAGTTCTTC.